This entry concerns a single T cell receptor (beta chain). This specimen comes from a study of patients and donors after allogeneic stem cell transplantation. TCRdb analysed the RT-PCR reads with MiXCR anew, one entry per CDR3 protein. The top ten clones hold 60% to 85% of a sample with around 23,000 distinct CDR3 sequences, less than 45% of them seen once. V lost 1 base, J lost 6 bases, and 3 bases stayed unmatched. From germline, CDR1 is SGHVS and CDR2 FQNEAQ. The CDR3 is 14 amino acids. The clonotype was recovered from a human donor who was either an allogeneic HSCT recipient or a stem cell or donor lymphocyte infusion donor (not recorded which). It is not recorded whose cells these are; they may come from a transplant donor. The source material was blood, either unsorted or a sorted T cell fraction (not recorded which). The gene calls are TRBV7-8 and TRBJ2-1; the match to TRBD1 covers 7 bases. The CDR3 sequence: CASSLVAGGNEQFF. In DNA, the CDR3 is TGTGCCAGCAGCTTAGTGGCAGGGGGCAATGAGCAGTTCTTC. Full variable domain (remainder filled in from reference TRBV7-8 and TRBJ2-1): GAGVSQSPRYKVAKRGQDVALRCDPISGHVSLFWYQQALGQGPEFLTYFQNEAQLDKSGLPSDRFFAERPEGSVSTLKIQRTQQEDSAVYLCASSLVAGGNEQFFGPGTRLTVL.